The T cell receptor beta chain under discussion was sequenced for a study of T cell responses to AZD1222 COVID-19 vaccine. Points from the study as a whole: Increases in Spike-specific TCR breadth and depth were seen after two AZD1222 doses. Clonal diversity may have been underestimated in mostly white British donors. Among spike-specific TCRs, nearly half reportedly target unmutated variant regions.

Sequenced by immunoSEQ multiplex PCR; TCRdb stores in-frame clones only, minus some. The data contain about 210,000 clones, approximately 94% of them seen just once; the ten biggest clones take up around 1.7%. Germline lookup yields CDR1 KGHSH and CDR2 LQKENI. Trimming removed 2 bases from V and 2 bases from J, with 4 bases in between. CDR3 length: 13 residues. Details on this clone: Its antigen remains unknown.

The rearrangement links TRBV18 to TRBJ1-5, with D unclear. This clonotype was obtained from an adult who received the MenACWY meningococcal vaccine as a control. The sample was peripheral blood, taken 28 days after the second dose of the MenACWY control vaccine. As DNA, the CDR3 is TGTGCCAGCTCACCAATTGGCAATCAGCCCCAGCATTTT. It codes for CASSPIGNQPQHF.